This entry lists 15 T cell receptor beta chains sequenced from one sample in a study of blood T cell repertoires in COVID-19. Sequenced by immunoSEQ multiplex PCR; TCRdb stores in-frame clones only, minus some. This table holds approximately 70,000 clones, about four fifths found once. What was sequenced was peripheral blood. The receptors come from a woman aged 80 or older with active or convalescent COVID-19.

This clone has only a few counts. The V call is TRBV3-1 (or the pseudogene TRBV3-2), the J call TRBJ2-5, with a tentative D call TRBD1 (6 bases). Germline V CDR1 and CDR2: LGHDT, YNNKEL (reference sequence). The CDR3 consists of 14 residues. V was pared by 5 bases and J by 2 bases, with 12 bases between. The CDR3 protein is CASSTARGQETQYF. The CDR3 DNA follows: TGTGCCAGCAGCACCGCGAGGGGGCAAGAGACCCAGTACTTC.

This rearrangement joins TRBV29-1 to TRBJ2-2; 8 bases fit TRBD2. The trim removed 5 bases at V and 6 bases at J, leaving 17 bases unmatched. The CDR3 has 17 residues. In germline, CDR1 is SQVTM, CDR2 ANQGSEA. This CDR3 is CSVSPVATSVASGELFF. CDR3 bases: TGCAGCGTTAGCCCCGTGGCGACTAGCGTTGCCTCCGGGGAGCTGTTTTTT.

With regard to this clone: This specimen includes other DNA sequences encoding the same CDR3. The rearrangement links TRBV19 to TRBJ1-6; 8 nucleotides match TRBD1. The V gene's germline CDR1 is LNHDA and CDR2 SQIVND (reference sequence). The CDR3 runs 14 residues. V was pared by 3 bases and J by 6 bases, with 1 base of the junction left unmatched. The CDR3 reads CASSIQGANSPLHF. The CDR3 DNA is TGTGCCAGTAGTATTCAGGGGGCTAATTCACCCCTCCACTTT.

The V call is TRBV4-3, the J call TRBJ1-2; TRBD1 matches 7 bases. CDR1 is LGHNA, CDR2 YSLEER, per germline. V gave up 3 bases and J gave up 8 bases; unmatched junction bases: 9. CDR3 length equals 14 residues. The CDR3 reads CASSQRQGHGGYTF. CDR3 bases: TGCGCCAGCAGCCAGCGACAGGGCCACGGAGGCTACACCTTC.

This clone was recorded many times. The chain has TRBV28 and TRBJ1-2, with 7 bases identical to TRBD1. Germline CDR1 and CDR2: MDHEN and SYDVKM. The length of the CDR3 is 13 residues. V shed 8 bases and J 4 bases; nucleotides not matched to a gene: 7. For the CDR3, the DNA is TGTGCCAGCGTATACAGGGGCGGCTATGGCTACACCTTC. Its translation is CASVYRGGYGYTF.

V usage is TRBV7-9 and J usage is TRBJ2-5; 8 positions match TRBD1. V gave up 5 bases and J gave up 4 bases; unmatched junction bases: 6. The germline gives CDR1 SEHNR, CDR2 FQNEAQ (reference sequence). The CDR3 has 14 amino acids. The CDR3 nucleotides read TGTGCCAGCAGCGGCGAGGACAGGGCAGAGACCCAGTACTTC. Encoded protein: CASSGEDRAETQYF.

The rearrangement joins TRBV4-3 to TRBJ1-4, with D possibly being TRBD1 (5 bases). Germline V gene sequence: CDR1 LGHNA, CDR2 YSLEER. The CDR3 runs to 16 residues. V lost 0 bases, J lost 3 bases, and 11 bases lay in between. CDR3 amino acids: CASSQDGGGSNEKLFF. DNA of the CDR3: TGCGCCAGCAGCCAAGATGGGGGGGGTTCTAATGAAAAACTGTTTTTT.

CDR3 protein: CASSRAGQGPYEQYF. In nucleotides, the CDR3 is TGTGCCAGCAGCCGTGCCGGACAGGGACCCTACGAGCAGTACTTC. The gene calls are TRBV3-1 (or the pseudogene TRBV3-2) and TRBJ2-7, with 8 bases lining up with TRBD1. J lost 2 bases, V lost 4 bases, and 7 bases had no gene match. CDR1 and CDR2 from the germline V gene are LGHDT and YNNKEL (reference sequence). The length of the CDR3 is 15 residues.

This clone was recorded many times. The V gene is TRBV7-9, the J gene TRBJ1-1, with D maybe TRBD1 (6 bases). The germline V and J ends were trimmed by 5 bases and 11 bases, with 15 bases remaining between them. The germline V gene has CDR1 SEHNR and CDR2 FQNEAQ (reference sequence). This CDR3 is 12 amino acids long. The chain's CDR3 is CASSIPQGIAFF. For the CDR3, the DNA is TGTGCCAGCAGCATCCCTCAGGGGATTGCTTTCTTT.

In this sample, this clone turned up once. The CDR3 DNA reads as TGTGCCAGCAGCCAAGGTGCCAGCGGGAAGGATACGCAGTATTTT. Its translation: CASSQGASGKDTQYF. J is TRBJ2-3 and V is TRBV4-2; 7 nucleotides line up with TRBD2. Trimming cost V 1 base and J 6 bases; bases outside gene matches: 7. The CDR3 contains 15 residues. Per the germline V gene, CDR1 is LGHNA and CDR2 is YNFKEQ.

The chain carries TRBV30 and TRBJ1-2; D remains unclear. The CDR3 loop spans 14 amino acids. Per germline, CDR1 GTSNPN and CDR2 SVGIG (reference sequence). Trimming shortened V by 2 bases and J by 6 bases, and 16 bases separated the two germline ends. The CDR3 bases are TGTGCCTGGAGTTATGACGCAGGTCGGAATGGCTACACCTTC. This sequence encodes CAWSYDAGRNGYTF.

The genes are TRBV6-5 and TRBJ2-7, with D possibly being TRBD1 (6 bases). V lost 2 bases to trimming and J lost 9 bases, with 20 bases between them. The germline gives CDR1 MNHEY, CDR2 SVGAGI. CDR3 size: 15 residues. CDR3 in amino acids: CASSYIGGISSAQYF. The CDR3 DNA reads as TGTGCCAGCAGTTACATTGGGGGCATCTCATCGGCGCAGTACTTC.

The CDR3 nucleotides read TGTGCCAGCAGCTTATACAGTTCCTACAATGAGCAGTTCTTC. Amino acids: CASSLYSSYNEQFF. The chain is built from TRBV7-9 and TRBJ2-1; D not resolved. Trimming left V 2 bases short and J 1 base short, with 6 bases between. Germline V lookup: CDR1 SEHNR, CDR2 FQNEAQ (reference sequence). This CDR3 comprises 14 residues.

The chain recombines TRBV3-1 (or the pseudogene TRBV3-2) with TRBJ2-4; TRBD1 agrees at 8 bases. This CDR3 region has 16 residues. Trimming removed 3 bases from V and 1 base from J; junction bases left unmatched: 5. Per germline, CDR1 LGHDT and CDR2 YNNKEL (reference sequence). CDR3 sequence reads: CASSHMTGDAKNIQYF. Written as DNA, the CDR3 is TGTGCCAGCAGCCATATGACAGGGGATGCCAAAAACATTCAGTACTTC.

This clone has just one count. CDR3 sequence: CASSPGTTAYNEQFF. The CDR3 coding sequence is TGTGCCAGCTCACCCGGGACAACGGCCTACAATGAGCAGTTCTTC. This chain uses TRBV18 with TRBJ2-1; TRBD1 might be the D (6 bases). Germline V gives CDR1 KGHSH, CDR2 LQKENI. The CDR3 runs 15 residues. Deletions cut 3 bases from V and 2 bases from J, with 11 bases between.